A selection of T cell receptor beta chains follows, all from one sample in a study of T cells in Graves' hyperthyroidism and ophthalmopathy. TCRdb analysed the multiplex PCR reads with MiXCR anew, one entry per CDR3 protein. The table includes hundreds of thousands of distinct CDR3 sequences, less than 25% detected once. Sequenced input: blood. Receptors were obtained from a young man with Graves' ophthalmopathy. Each CDR3 is given with its conserved first and last residue. Each record gives: J gene, V gene, D gene, clone size, CDR3 DNA, CDR3 protein. The D gene is left open where the match is weak. Clone size is shown for a subset of rows, as once, few, many or a class of expanded clone.

J: TRBJ1-4
V: TRBV7-9
D: -
size: -
DNA: TGTGCCAGCAGCCCCACAGTGGGGGGAAAGGAAAAACTGTTTTTT
CDR3: CASSPTVGGKEKLFF

J: TRBJ2-3
V: TRBV19
D: TRBD2
size: -
DNA: TGTGCCAGTAGGGGCGGGAGTAGAGCAGATACGCAGTATTTT
CDR3: CASRGGSRADTQYF

J: TRBJ2-2
V: TRBV30
D: -
size: few
DNA: TGTGCCTGGATTCCACGCGGGAACACCGGGGAGCTGTTTTTT
CDR3: CAWIPRGNTGELFF

J: TRBJ1-4
V: TRBV3-1
D: -
size: -
DNA: TGTGCCAGCAGCAAAGAAAGGGCAACTAATGAAAAACTGTTTTTT
CDR3: CASSKERATNEKLFF

J: TRBJ1-1
V: TRBV11-2
D: -
size: many
DNA: TGTGCCAGCAGCCGCGTAGTCACTGAAGCTTTCTTT
CDR3: CASSRVVTEAFF

J: TRBJ2-7
V: TRBV6-2/TRBV6-3
D: -
size: many
DNA: TGTGCCAGCAAAAGGACCTCATCCTACGAGCAGTACTTC
CDR3: CASKRTSSYEQYF

J: TRBJ2-5
V: TRBV11-2
D: TRBD2
size: many
DNA: TGTGCCAGCAGCTTAGGATATAACGGGAGGGACTCGGAGACCCAGTACTTC
CDR3: CASSLGYNGRDSETQYF

J: TRBJ2-7
V: TRBV28
D: -
size: many
DNA: TGTGCCAGCTCCGGGTCCGACGCCGAGCAGTACTTC
CDR3: CASSGSDAEQYF

J: TRBJ1-2
V: TRBV5-1
D: -
size: -
DNA: TGCGCCAGCAGCTTGGATTCGGGGAGCTATGGCTACACCTTC
CDR3: CASSLDSGSYGYTF

J: TRBJ1-2
V: TRBV9
D: -
size: few
DNA: TGTGCCAGCAGCGTAGTAGGGACAACTCAGCTTTATGGCTACACCTTC
CDR3: CASSVVGTTQLYGYTF

J: TRBJ2-7
V: TRBV25-1
D: TRBD1
size: -
DNA: TGTGCCAGCAGGTCGGACAGGGCCCCCTACGAGCAGTACTTC
CDR3: CASRSDRAPYEQYF

J: TRBJ2-7
V: TRBV7-2
D: TRBD1
size: few
DNA: TGTGCCAGCAGCCCAGGCAAAGTAGGGGGCCTTTCCTACGAGCAGTACTTC
CDR3: CASSPGKVGGLSYEQYF

J: TRBJ1-3
V: TRBV3-1
D: -
size: many
DNA: TGTGCCAGCAGCCAAGATCTACTCCTCTCTGGAAACACCATATATTTT
CDR3: CASSQDLLLSGNTIYF

J: TRBJ1-2
V: TRBV12-3/TRBV12-4
D: TRBD1
size: many
DNA: TGTGCCAGCAGACGGGGACAGGGTAGGAATGGCTACACCTTC
CDR3: CASRRGQGRNGYTF

J: TRBJ2-1
V: TRBV27
D: TRBD1
size: -
DNA: TGTGCCAGCAGTTCAGCCGGGACAGGGAAATACAATGAGCAGTTCTTC
CDR3: CASSSAGTGKYNEQFF

J: TRBJ2-7
V: TRBV4-1
D: -
size: many
DNA: TGCGCCAGCAGCCAAGGTACAGATAGATCCTACGAGCAGTACTTC
CDR3: CASSQGTDRSYEQYF